The TCR beta chain described here comes from a study of T cell responses to AZD1222 COVID-19 vaccine. The study, taken as a whole, reports: A rise in Spike-specific TCR breadth and depth followed two AZD1222 doses. Seropositivity was recorded at baseline in only a handful of AZD1222 recipients.

As for this clone: The target antigen is unknown.

Only in-frame clones appear in the TCRdb table, and some are missing; sequencing was by immunoSEQ multiplex PCR. The sample lists approximately 60,000 clones, over 70% occurring once. The CDR3 has 12 amino acids. Germline CDR1 and CDR2: MNHEY and SVGAGI. Trimming left V 2 bases short and J 8 bases short, with 9 bases between. The source is an adult in good health. This specimen was peripheral blood, taken on day 0 of AZD1222 vaccination. The chain couples TRBV6-5 to TRBJ1-2; maybe TRBD1 (6 bases). The CDR3 region has the DNA TGTGCCAGCAGTTACAGGGGGAGCGGCTACACCTTC. Encoded protein: CASSYRGSGYTF.